This TCR beta chain was observed in a study of control samples from healthy donors and cancer patients. Germline CDR1 MDHEN, CDR2 SYDVKM. The CDR3 has 15 residues. Trimming took 5 bases from V and 5 from J, leaving 15 bases between them. Using immunoSEQ multiplex PCR, the repertoire was profiled, and TCRdb retains in-frame clones only, with some absent. The sample lists approximately 170,000 clones, 90% to 95% occurring once. The sample comprised blood. This TCR derives from a woman aged 25 to 39 in good health. The genes are TRBV28 and TRBJ2-2; D remains ambiguous. The CDR3 DNA reads TGTGCCAGCAGTCCCCCTTTTATCGGTACCGGGGAGCTGTTTTTT. This encodes CASSPPFIGTGELFF.